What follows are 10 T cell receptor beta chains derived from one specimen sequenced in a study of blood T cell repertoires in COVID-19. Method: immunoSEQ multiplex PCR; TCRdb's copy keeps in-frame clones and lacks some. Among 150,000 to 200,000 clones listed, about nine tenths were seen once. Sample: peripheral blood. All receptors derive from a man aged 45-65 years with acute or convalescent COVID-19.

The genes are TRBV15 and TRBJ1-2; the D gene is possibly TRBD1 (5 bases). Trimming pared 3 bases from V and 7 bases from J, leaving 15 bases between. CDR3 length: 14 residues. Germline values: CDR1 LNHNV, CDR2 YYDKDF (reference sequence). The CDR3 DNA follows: TGTGCCACCAGCAGTGGGGCCGCCGGTGGTGGCTACACCTTC. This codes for CATSSGAAGGGYTF.

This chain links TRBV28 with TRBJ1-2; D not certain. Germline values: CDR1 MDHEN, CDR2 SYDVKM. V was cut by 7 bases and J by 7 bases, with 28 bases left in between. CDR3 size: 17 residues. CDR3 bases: TGTGCCAGCACTTTGAGCGGAGACCTCGGCCCACCTGGTGGCTACACCTTC. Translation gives CASTLSGDLGPPGGYTF.

The CDR3 DNA reads as TGTGCCAGCAGCTTAGGGGTGGGGGGGAATCAGCCCCAGCATTTT. This gives the protein CASSLGVGGNQPQHF. V is TRBV7-8 and J is TRBJ1-5, with D perhaps matching TRBD1 (5 bases). The germline V and J ends were trimmed by 1 base and 4 bases, with 11 bases remaining between them. The germline V gene encodes CDR1 SGHVS and CDR2 FQNEAQ. The CDR3 consists of 15 residues.

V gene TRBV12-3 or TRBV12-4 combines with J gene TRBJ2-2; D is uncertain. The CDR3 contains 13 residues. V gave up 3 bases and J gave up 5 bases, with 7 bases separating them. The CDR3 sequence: CASSFEVTGELFF. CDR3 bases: TGTGCCAGCAGTTTCGAGGTTACCGGGGAGCTGTTTTTT.

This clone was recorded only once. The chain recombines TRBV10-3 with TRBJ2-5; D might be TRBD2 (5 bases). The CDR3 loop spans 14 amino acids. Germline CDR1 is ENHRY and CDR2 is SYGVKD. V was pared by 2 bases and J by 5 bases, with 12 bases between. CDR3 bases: TGTGCCATCAGTGAGGGGCGGGCTAGCGAGACCCAGTACTTC. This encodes CAISEGRASETQYF.

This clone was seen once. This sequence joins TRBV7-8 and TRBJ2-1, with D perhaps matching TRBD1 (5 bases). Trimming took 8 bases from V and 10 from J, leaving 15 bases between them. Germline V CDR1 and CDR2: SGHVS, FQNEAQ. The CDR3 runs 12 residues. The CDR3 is CASGPIQGEQFF. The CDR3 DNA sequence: TGTGCCAGCGGCCCGATTCAGGGCGAGCAGTTCTTC. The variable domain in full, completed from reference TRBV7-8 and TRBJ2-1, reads GAGVSQSPRYKVAKRGQDVALRCDPISGHVSLFWYQQALGQGPEFLTYFQNEAQLDKSGLPSDRFFAERPEGSVSTLKIQRTQQEDSAVYLCASGPIQGEQFFGPGTRLTVL.

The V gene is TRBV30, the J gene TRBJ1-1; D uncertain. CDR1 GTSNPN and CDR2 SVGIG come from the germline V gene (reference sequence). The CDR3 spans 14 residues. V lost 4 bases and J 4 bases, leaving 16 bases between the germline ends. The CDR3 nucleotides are TGTGCCTGGAATCCAGAGGCAGTAAGCACTGAAGCTTTCTTT. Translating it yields CAWNPEAVSTEAFF.

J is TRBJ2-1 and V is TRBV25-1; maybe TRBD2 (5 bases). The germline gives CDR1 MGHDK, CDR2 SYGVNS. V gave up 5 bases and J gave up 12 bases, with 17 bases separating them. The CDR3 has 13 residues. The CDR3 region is CASSSQRPRRQFF. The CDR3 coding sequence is TGTGCCAGCAGTTCCCAGCGGCCAAGGCGGCAGTTCTTC.

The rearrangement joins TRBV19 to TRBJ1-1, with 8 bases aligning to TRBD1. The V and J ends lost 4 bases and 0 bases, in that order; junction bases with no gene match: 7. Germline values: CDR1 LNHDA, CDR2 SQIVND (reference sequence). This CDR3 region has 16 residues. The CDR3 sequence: CASSTRTGPVNTEAFF. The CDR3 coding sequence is TGTGCCAGTAGTACTCGGACAGGGCCGGTGAACACTGAAGCTTTCTTT.

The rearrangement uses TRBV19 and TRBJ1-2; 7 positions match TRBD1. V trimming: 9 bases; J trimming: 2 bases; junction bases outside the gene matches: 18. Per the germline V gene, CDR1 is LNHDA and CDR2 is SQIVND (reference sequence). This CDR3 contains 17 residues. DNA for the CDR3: TGTGCCAGCCAGGGGGGTCTTGGACGGGAAAGGAACTATGGCTACACCTTC. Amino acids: CASQGGLGRERNYGYTF.